This is a list of T cell receptor beta chains from one sample in a study of blood T cell repertoires in COVID-19. The repertoire was sequenced with immunoSEQ multiplex PCR; TCRdb's copy has only in-frame clones and lacks some. This table has under 500,000 clones, roughly 89% appearing once. The sample comprised peripheral blood. The receptors here all came from a woman aged 25 to 39 with acute or convalescent COVID-19. Both conserved end residues are part of each CDR3. Fields, in order: V gene, J gene, D gene, clone size, CDR3 length, CDR3 DNA, CDR3 protein. D genes are given only for firm matches. Some rows mark clone size as missing; the rest say once, few, many or name a class of expanded clone.

TRBV29-1,TRBJ2-3,-,few,14,TGCAGCGCCGGAAGGCAGGGTTGGACAGATACGCAGTATTTT,CSAGRQGWTDTQYF
TRBV24-1,TRBJ2-3,TRBD1,once,14,TGTGCCACCAGTCCGGGACAGATCACAGATACGCAGTATTTT,CATSPGQITDTQYF
TRBV7-2,TRBJ1-5,TRBD1,-,19,TGTGCCAGCAGCTTAGGTCCGGGACAGGGTATACGCGGTAATCAGCCCCAGCATTTT,CASSLGPGQGIRGNQPQHF
TRBV3-1/TRBV3-2,TRBJ2-5,TRBD1,-,15,TGTGCCAGCAGACCCGGGACAGGGGGCCGGGAGACCCAGTACTTC,CASRPGTGGRETQYF
TRBV30,TRBJ1-2,-,-,13,TGTGCCTGGAGTGCTGTAGGAGAGGATGGCTACACCTTC,CAWSAVGEDGYTF
TRBV29-1,TRBJ1-4,-,-,11,TGCAGCGCCCGGACTAATGAAAAACTGTTTTTT,CSARTNEKLFF
TRBV27,TRBJ1-4,-,-,14,TGTGCCAGCAGTTATGGGGCACCCAATGAAAAACTGTTTTTT,CASSYGAPNEKLFF
TRBV12-3/TRBV12-4,TRBJ1-2,TRBD1,-,13,TGTGCCAGCAGCCCATCACGGGACAGGGTCTACACCTTC,CASSPSRDRVYTF
TRBV24-1,TRBJ1-2,-,-,12,TGTGCCACCAGCTCACAGGGTGGTGGCTACACCTTC,CATSSQGGGYTF
TRBV4-1,TRBJ1-2,-,-,15,TGCGCCAGCAGCCAGGATACGACAGCTAACTATGGCTACACCTTC,CASSQDTTANYGYTF
TRBV2,TRBJ1-6,TRBD1,-,17,TGTGCCAGCAGTTTACGACAGGGGCTAAACCTTAATTCACCCCTCCACTTT,CASSLRQGLNLNSPLHF
TRBV27,TRBJ2-1,TRBD2,once,14,TGTGCCAGCAGTTTTAGCGGGGGGCACAATGAGCAGTTCTTC,CASSFSGGHNEQFF
TRBV9,TRBJ2-7,-,once,14,TGTGCCAGCAGCGTAGCGACAGGTCCCTACGAGCAGTACTTC,CASSVATGPYEQYF
TRBV6-5,TRBJ1-4,-,-,11,TGTGCCAGCAGAACGGGGGGGGGACTGTTTTTT,CASRTGGGLFF
TRBV6-5,TRBJ1-5,-,few,15,TGTGCCAGCAGAGGACAGACATATAGCAATCAGCCCCAGCATTTT,CASRGQTYSNQPQHF
TRBV21-1,TRBJ1-5,-,-,14,TGTGCCAGCAGGCAGGGTGGGGGCAATCAGCCCCAGCATTTT,CASRQGGGNQPQHF
TRBV2,TRBJ2-3,-,-,15,TGTGCCAGCAGTGCGCAGGGTGGGTGGACAGATACGCAGTATTTT,CASSAQGGWTDTQYF
TRBV28,TRBJ1-5,-,few,17,TGTGCCAGCAGTACTATTCCAGGGAGGGTGAGCAATCAGCCCCAGCATTTT,CASSTIPGRVSNQPQHF
TRBV2,TRBJ2-3,TRBD2,-,14,TGTGCCAGCAGTATGACTAGCGGGGGGGCTACGCAGTATTTT,CASSMTSGGATQYF
TRBV6-5,TRBJ2-1,TRBD2,-,14,TGTGCCAGCAGGGATAGCGGGGGGAACAATGAGCAGTTCTTC,CASRDSGGNNEQFF
TRBV9,TRBJ1-2,-,-,19,TGTGCCAGCAGCGCCATCCCAGTCAAACAATTCACCCAATCATATGGCTACACCTTC,CASSAIPVKQFTQSYGYTF
TRBV7-8,TRBJ2-1,-,once,12,TGTGCCAGCAGCCTCAGGGTTACGGAGCAGTTCTTC,CASSLRVTEQFF
TRBV6-5,TRBJ1-3,-,once,13,TGTGCCAGTAACGGACAGTCTGGAAACACCATATATTTT,CASNGQSGNTIYF
TRBV18,TRBJ1-5,TRBD1,-,16,TGTGCCAGCTCACCCAGGGGCGACAGGGGTCCGTGGGCCCAGCATTTT,CASSPRGDRGPWAQHF